This T cell receptor (beta chain) was sequenced for a study of human T cells and chemical hapten exposure. Sample time point: pre-sensitization, week 0. The treatment: therapeutic diphenylcyclopropenone sensitization with weekly scalp DPC. A single record per CDR3 protein comes from TCRdb applying MiXCR to the RACE reads. This sample has 300,000 to 400,000 distinct CDR3 sequences, with approximately 5.1% found just once. V shed 0 bases and J shed 2 bases, with 12 bases lying between them. Germline V gene data show CDR1 as DFQATT and CDR2 as SNEGSKA (reference sequence). The CDR3 is made up of 15 amino acids.

This receptor was identified in a woman in her fifties or sixties with alopecia areata. Some clones in this sample may be carry-over from other donors' samples. The chain is built from TRBV20-1 and TRBJ2-3; D is perhaps TRBD2 (6 bases). Here the sequenced sample was whole blood, taken in connection with sensitization to the hapten diphenylcyclopropenone (DPC). The CDR3: CSARDLSGVTDTQYF. CDR3 in DNA: TGCAGTGCTAGAGATCTGTCGGGGGTCACAGATACGCAGTATTTT.